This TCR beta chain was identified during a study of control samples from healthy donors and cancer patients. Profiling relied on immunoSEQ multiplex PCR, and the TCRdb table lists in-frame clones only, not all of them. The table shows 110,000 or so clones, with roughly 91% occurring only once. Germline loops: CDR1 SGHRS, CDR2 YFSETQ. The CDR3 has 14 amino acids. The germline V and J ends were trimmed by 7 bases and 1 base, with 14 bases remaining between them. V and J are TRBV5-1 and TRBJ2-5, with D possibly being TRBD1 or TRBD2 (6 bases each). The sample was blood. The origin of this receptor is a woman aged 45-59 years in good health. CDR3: CASEEGGSQETQYF. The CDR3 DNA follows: TGCGCCAGCGAGGAGGGGGGATCCCAAGAGACCCAGTACTTC.